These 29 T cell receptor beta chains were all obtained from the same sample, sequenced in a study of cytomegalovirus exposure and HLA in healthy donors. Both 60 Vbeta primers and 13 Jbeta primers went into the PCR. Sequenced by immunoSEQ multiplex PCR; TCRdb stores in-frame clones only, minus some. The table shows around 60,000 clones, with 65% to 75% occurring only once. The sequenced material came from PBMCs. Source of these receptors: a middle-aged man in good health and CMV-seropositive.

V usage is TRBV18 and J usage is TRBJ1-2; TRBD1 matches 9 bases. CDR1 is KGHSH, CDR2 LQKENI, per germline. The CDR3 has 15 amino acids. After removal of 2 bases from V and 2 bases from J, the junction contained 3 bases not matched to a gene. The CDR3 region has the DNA TGTGCCAGCTCACCAAAGGACAGGGGAAACTATGGCTACACCTTC. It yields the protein CASSPKDRGNYGYTF.

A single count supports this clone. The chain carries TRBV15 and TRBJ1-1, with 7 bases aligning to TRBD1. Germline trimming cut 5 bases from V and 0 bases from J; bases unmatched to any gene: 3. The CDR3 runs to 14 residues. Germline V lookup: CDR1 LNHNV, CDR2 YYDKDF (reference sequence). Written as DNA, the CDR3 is TGTGCCACCAGCCGGGGACAGATGAACACTGAAGCTTTCTTT. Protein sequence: CATSRGQMNTEAFF.

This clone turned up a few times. CDR3 coding DNA: TGCGCCAGCAGCTTTGGCAGGGGGTACGAGCAGTACTTC. Translation gives CASSFGRGYEQYF. V usage is TRBV5-1 and J usage is TRBJ2-7; 7 bases agree with TRBD1. The CDR3 contains 13 residues. The J segment lost 4 bases and the V segment lost 2 bases, leaving 3 bases of the junction unmatched. Per germline, CDR1 SGHRS and CDR2 YFSETQ.

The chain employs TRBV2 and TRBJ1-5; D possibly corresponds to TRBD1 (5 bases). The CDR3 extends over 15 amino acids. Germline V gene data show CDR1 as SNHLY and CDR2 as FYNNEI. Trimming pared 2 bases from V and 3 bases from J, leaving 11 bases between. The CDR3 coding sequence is TGTGCCAGCAGTGAAAAAACAGGAGACAATCAGCCCCAGCATTTT. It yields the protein CASSEKTGDNQPQHF.

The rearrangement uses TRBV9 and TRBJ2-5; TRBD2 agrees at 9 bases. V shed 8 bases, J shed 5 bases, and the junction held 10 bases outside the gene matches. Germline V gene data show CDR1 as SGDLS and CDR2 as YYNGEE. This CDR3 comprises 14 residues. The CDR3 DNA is TGTGCCAGTAATACTCGCGGGAGGGCGGAGACCCAGTACTTC. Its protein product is CASNTRGRAETQYF.

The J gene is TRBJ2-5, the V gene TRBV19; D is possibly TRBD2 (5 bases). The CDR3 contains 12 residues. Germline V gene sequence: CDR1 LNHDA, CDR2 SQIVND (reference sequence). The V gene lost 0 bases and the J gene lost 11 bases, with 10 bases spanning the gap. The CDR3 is CASSIDRGAQYF. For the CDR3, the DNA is TGTGCCAGTAGTATAGATCGGGGTGCTCAGTACTTC.

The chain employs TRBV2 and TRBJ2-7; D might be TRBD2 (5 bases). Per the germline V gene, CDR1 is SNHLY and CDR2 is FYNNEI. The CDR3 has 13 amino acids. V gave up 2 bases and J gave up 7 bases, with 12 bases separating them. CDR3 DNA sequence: TGTGCCAGCAGTGAAACAACAAGAGGGGAGCAGTACTTC. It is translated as CASSETTRGEQYF. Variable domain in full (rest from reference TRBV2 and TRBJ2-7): EPEVTQTPSHQVTQMGQEVILRCVPISNHLYFYWYRQILGQKVEFLVSFYNNEISEKSEIFDDQFSVERPDGSNFTLKIRSTKLEDSAMYFCASSETTRGEQYFGPGTRLTVT.

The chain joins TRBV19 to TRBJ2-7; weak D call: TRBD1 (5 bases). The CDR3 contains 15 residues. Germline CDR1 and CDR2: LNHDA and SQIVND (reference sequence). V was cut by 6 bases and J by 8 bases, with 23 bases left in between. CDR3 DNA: TGTGCCAGTAGCCCCAGGGAAGGCATGGTTGCTAAGCAGTACTTC. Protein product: CASSPREGMVAKQYF. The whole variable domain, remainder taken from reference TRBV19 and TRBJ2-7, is DGGITQSPKYLFRKEGQNVTLSCEQNLNHDAMYWYRQDPGQGLRLIYYSQIVNDFQKGDIAEGYSVSREKKESFPLTVTSAQKNPTAFYLCASSPREGMVAKQYFGPGTRLTVT.

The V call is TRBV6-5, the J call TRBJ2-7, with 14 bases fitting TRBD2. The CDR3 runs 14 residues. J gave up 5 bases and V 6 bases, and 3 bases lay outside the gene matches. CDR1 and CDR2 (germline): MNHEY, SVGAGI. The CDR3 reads CASRPGLAGDEQYF. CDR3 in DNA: TGTGCCAGCAGGCCGGGACTAGCGGGGGACGAGCAGTACTTC.

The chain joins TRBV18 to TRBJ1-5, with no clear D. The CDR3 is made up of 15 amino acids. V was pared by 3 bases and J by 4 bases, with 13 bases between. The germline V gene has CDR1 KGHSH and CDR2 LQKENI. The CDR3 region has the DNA TGTGCCAGCTCACCCATTGAGGGAGGGAATCAGCCCCAGCATTTT. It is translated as CASSPIEGGNQPQHF. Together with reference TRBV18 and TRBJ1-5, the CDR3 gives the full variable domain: NAGVMQNPRHLVRRRGQEARLRCSPMKGHSHVYWYRQLPEEGLKFMVYLQKENIIDESGMPKERFSAEFPKEGPSILRIQQVVRGDSAAYFCASSPIEGGNQPQHFGDGTRLSIL.

CDR3 protein: CASSPRLSGSFNNEQFF. The CDR3 bases are TGCGCCAGCAGCCCCAGGCTTAGCGGGAGCTTCAACAATGAGCAGTTCTTC. The V gene is TRBV4-1, the J gene TRBJ2-1; 9 bases fit TRBD2. This CDR3 has 17 residues. The J segment lost 5 bases and the V segment lost 4 bases, leaving 12 bases of the junction unmatched. CDR1 is MGHRA, CDR2 YSYEKL, per germline.

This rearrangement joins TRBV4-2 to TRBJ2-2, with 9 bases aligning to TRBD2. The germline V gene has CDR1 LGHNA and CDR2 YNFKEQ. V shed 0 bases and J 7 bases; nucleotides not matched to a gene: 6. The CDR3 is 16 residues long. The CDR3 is CASSQDMTAGGGELFF. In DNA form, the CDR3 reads TGTGCCAGCAGCCAAGACATGACAGCGGGAGGCGGGGAGCTGTTTTTT.

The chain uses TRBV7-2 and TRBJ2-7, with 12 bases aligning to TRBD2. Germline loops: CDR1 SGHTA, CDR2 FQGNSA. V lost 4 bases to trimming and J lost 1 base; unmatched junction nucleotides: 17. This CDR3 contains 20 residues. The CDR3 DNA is TGTGCCAGCAGCTCAGCTCAAGCTAGCGGGAGGGCCTGGCAATCCTACGAGCAGTACTTC. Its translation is CASSSAQASGRAWQSYEQYF.

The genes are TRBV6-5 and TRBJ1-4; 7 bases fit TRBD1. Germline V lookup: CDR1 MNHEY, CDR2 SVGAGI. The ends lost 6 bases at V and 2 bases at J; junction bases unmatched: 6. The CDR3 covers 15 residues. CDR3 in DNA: TGTGCCAGCAGCCCCACACAGGGGACTAATGAAAAACTGTTTTTT. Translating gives CASSPTQGTNEKLFF.

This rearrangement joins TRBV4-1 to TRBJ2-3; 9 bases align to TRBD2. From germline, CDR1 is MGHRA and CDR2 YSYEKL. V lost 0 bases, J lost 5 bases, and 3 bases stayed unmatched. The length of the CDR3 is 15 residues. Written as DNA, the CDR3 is TGCGCCAGCAGCCAAGAACTACTAGCGGGAGATACGCAGTATTTT. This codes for CASSQELLAGDTQYF.

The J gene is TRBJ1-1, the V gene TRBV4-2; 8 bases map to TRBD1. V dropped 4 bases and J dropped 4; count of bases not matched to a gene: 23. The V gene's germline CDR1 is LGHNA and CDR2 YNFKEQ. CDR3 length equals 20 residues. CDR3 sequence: CASSPIWPGAGGDMGTEAFF. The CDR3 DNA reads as TGTGCCAGCAGCCCGATCTGGCCCGGGGCAGGGGGCGATATGGGCACTGAAGCTTTCTTT.

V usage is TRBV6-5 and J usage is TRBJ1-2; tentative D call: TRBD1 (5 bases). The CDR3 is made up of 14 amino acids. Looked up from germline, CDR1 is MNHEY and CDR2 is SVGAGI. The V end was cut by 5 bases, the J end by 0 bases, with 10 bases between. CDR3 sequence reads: CASSRTGPNYGYTF. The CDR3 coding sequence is TGTGCCAGCAGTCGAACAGGTCCTAACTATGGCTACACCTTC.

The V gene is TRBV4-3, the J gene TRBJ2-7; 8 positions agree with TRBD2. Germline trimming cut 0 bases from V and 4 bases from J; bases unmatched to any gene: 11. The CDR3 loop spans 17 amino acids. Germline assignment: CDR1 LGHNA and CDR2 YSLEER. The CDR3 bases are TGCGCCAGCAGCCAAGAAGGAGCGGGGGCCCTCATGTACGAGCAGTACTTC. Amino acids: CASSQEGAGALMYEQYF.

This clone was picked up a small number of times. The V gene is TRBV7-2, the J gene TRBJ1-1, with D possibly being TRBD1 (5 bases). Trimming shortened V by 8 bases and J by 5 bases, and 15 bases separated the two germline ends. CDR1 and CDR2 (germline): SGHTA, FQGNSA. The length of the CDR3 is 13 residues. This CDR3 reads CASAIGALTEAFF. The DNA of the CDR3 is TGTGCCAGCGCCATAGGGGCTTTGACTGAAGCTTTCTTT.

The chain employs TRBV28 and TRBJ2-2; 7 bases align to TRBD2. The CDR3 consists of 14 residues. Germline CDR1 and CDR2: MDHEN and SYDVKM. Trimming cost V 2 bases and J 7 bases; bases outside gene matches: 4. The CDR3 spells CASSLGREGGELFF. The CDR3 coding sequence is TGTGCCAGCAGTTTAGGCAGGGAGGGCGGGGAGCTGTTTTTT.

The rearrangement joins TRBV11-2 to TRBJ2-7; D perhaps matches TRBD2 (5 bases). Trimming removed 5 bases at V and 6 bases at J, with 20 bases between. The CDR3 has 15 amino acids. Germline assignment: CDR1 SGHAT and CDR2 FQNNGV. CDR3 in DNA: TGTGCCAGCAGCCTCCGGGCGGGCGTGGCAGGCGAGCAGTACTTC. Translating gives CASSLRAGVAGEQYF.

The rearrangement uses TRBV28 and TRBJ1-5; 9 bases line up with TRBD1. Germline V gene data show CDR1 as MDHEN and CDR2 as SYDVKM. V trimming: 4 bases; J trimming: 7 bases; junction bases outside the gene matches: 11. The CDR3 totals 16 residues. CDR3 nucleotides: TGTGCCAGCAGTTCACCGGGACAGGGTCTTGGGCAGCCCCAGCATTTT. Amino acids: CASSSPGQGLGQPQHF.

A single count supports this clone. CDR3 nucleotide sequence: TGTGCCAGCAGCCCCCAAAACAGCCGTGACGAGCAGTACTTC. Encoded protein: CASSPQNSRDEQYF. The J gene is TRBJ2-7, the V gene TRBV11-2; no clear D. CDR3 length: 14 amino acids. Germline V gene lookup returns CDR1 SGHAT and CDR2 FQNNGV. V was pared by 5 bases and J by 5 bases, with 16 bases between. The variable domain in full, with the rest retrieved from reference TRBV11-2 and TRBJ2-7, is EAGVAQSPRYKIIEKRQSVAFWCNPISGHATLYWYQQILGQGPKLLIQFQNNGVVDDSQLPKDRFSAERLKGVDSTLKIQPAKLEDSAVYLCASSPQNSRDEQYFGPGTRLTVT.

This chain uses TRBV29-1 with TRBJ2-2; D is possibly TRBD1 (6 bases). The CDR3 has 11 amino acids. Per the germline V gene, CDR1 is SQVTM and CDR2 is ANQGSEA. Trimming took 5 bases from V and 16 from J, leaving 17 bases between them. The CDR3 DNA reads TGCAGCGTTAAACAGGGACGCCTACGGTTTTTT. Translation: CSVKQGRLRFF.

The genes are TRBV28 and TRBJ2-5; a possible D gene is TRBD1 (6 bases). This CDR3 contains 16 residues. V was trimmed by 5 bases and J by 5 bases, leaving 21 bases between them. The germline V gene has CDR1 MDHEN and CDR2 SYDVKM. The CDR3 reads CASSPAYRDQLETQYF. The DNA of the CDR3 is TGTGCCAGCAGTCCAGCGTACAGGGATCAGTTGGAGACCCAGTACTTC.

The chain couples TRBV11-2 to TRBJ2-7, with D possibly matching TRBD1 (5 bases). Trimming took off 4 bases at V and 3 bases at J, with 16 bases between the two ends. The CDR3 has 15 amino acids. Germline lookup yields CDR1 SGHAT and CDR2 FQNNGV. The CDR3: CASSSPLGVIYEQYF. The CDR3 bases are TGTGCCAGCAGCTCACCGTTAGGGGTTATCTACGAGCAGTACTTC.

The CDR3 is CASNPGLRTDTQYF. CDR3 nucleotides: TGTGCCAGCAACCCGGGACTACGCACAGATACGCAGTATTTT. The rearrangement uses TRBV6-1 and TRBJ2-3; 7 bases are shared with TRBD2. V trimming: 7 bases; J trimming: 1 base; junction bases outside the gene matches: 5. The germline CDR1 and CDR2 sequences are MNHNS and SASEGT. The CDR3 extends over 14 amino acids.

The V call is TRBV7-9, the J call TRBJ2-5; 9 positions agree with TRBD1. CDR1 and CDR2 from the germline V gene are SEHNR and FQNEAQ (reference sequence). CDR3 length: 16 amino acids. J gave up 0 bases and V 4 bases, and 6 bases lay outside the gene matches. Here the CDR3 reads CASSSSGTGNQETQYF. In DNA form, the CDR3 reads TGTGCCAGCAGCTCCTCCGGGACAGGGAACCAAGAGACCCAGTACTTC.

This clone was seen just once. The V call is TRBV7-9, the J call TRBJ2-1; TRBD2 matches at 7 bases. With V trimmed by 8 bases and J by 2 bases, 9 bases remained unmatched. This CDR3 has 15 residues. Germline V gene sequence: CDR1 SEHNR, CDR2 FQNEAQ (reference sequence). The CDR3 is CASERGLAAYNEQFF. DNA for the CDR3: TGTGCCAGCGAAAGAGGGCTAGCGGCCTACAATGAGCAGTTCTTC. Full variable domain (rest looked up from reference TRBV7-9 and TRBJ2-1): DTGVSQNPRHKITKRGQNVTFRCDPISEHNRLYWYRQTLGQGPEFLTYFQNEAQLEKSRLLSDRFSAERPKGSFSTLEIQRTEQGDSAMYLCASERGLAAYNEQFFGPGTRLTVL.